A selection of T cell receptor beta chains follows, all from one sample in a study of shared clonotypes between healthy human individuals. Method: immunoSEQ multiplex PCR; TCRdb's copy keeps in-frame clones and lacks some. Of over a million clones listed, about 80% are singletons. The sample taken for sequencing was memory CD4+ T cells from PBMCs. These receptors were obtained from a man younger than 35 in good health. Some clones in this sample may be carry-over from other donors' samples. Both conserved end residues are part of each CDR3. D genes are given only for firm matches. Clone size appears in some rows only: once, few, many, or a class for an expanded clone.

v_call	d_call	j_call	clone_size	cdr3_aa	cdr3_nt
TRBV7-8	.	TRBJ1-2	once	CASSLEGEVYDYGYTF	TGTGCCAGCAGCTTAGAGGGCGAAGTCTACGACTATGGCTACACCTTC
TRBV6-6	.	TRBJ1-4	.	CASSLLWARKNEKLFF	TGTGCCAGCAGTTTACTATGGGCGAGGAAAAATGAAAAACTGTTTTTT
TRBV30	.	TRBJ1-1	.	CACVGAERNTEAFF	TGTGCCTGTGTTGGGGCGGAACGGAACACTGAAGCTTTCTTT
TRBV5-6	.	TRBJ1-3	few	CASSLTSGNTIYF	TGTGCCAGCAGCTTAACGTCTGGAAACACCATATATTTT
TRBV6-5	TRBD1	TRBJ1-5	once	CASRRDREQPQHF	TGTGCCAGCAGGCGGGACAGGGAACAGCCCCAGCATTTT
TRBV4-2	.	TRBJ1-2	.	CASHSGPVGAYGYTF	TGTGCCAGCCATTCCGGGCCCGTGGGGGCCTATGGCTACACCTTC
TRBV28	TRBD2	TRBJ2-1	.	CASSTVAGGGNEQFF	TGTGCCAGCAGTACCGTAGCGGGAGGTGGGAATGAGCAGTTCTTC
TRBV29-1	.	TRBJ1-1	.	CSVGRGDNTEAFF	TGCAGCGTTGGCAGGGGAGATAACACTGAAGCTTTCTTT
TRBV6-1	.	TRBJ1-6	.	CASSERGDYNSPLHF	TGTGCCAGCAGTGAGAGGGGAGATTATAATTCACCCCTCCACTTT
TRBV7-7	TRBD2	TRBJ2-1	.	CASSSGLAGTQGEQFF	TGTGCCAGCAGCTCAGGACTAGCGGGAACGCAGGGTGAGCAGTTCTTC
TRBV5-1	.	TRBJ2-1	.	CASSLLAGAGNEQFF	TGCGCCAGCAGCTTGTTGGCAGGGGCTGGGAATGAGCAGTTCTTC
TRBV6-1	.	TRBJ2-3	.	CASSEGRVEADTQYF	TGTGCCAGCAGTGAAGGTCGGGTAGAAGCAGATACGCAGTATTTT
TRBV4-1	TRBD2	TRBJ2-3	.	CASSQVMAGGPRTDTQYF	TGCGCCAGCAGCCAAGTGATGGCGGGAGGGCCCAGAACAGATACGCAGTATTTT
TRBV5-1	TRBD1	TRBJ2-1	.	CASSLRDSYNEQFF	TGCGCCAGCAGCTTGAGGGACAGCTACAATGAGCAGTTCTTC
TRBV28	TRBD2	TRBJ2-7	.	CASSPPGLVNHEQYF	TGTGCCAGCAGCCCGCCGGGACTAGTTAACCACGAGCAGTACTTC
TRBV27	.	TRBJ1-2	few	CASSLGRGYGYTF	TGTGCCAGCAGTTTAGGGAGGGGCTATGGCTACACCTTC
TRBV29-1	.	TRBJ2-7	.	CSVRTGTHEQYF	TGCAGCGTTCGAACAGGGACCCACGAGCAGTACTTC
TRBV28	.	TRBJ1-3	.	CASSFSGKKGNTIYF	TGTGCCAGCAGTTTTTCAGGGAAGAAAGGAAACACCATATATTTT
TRBV28	.	TRBJ1-2	.	CAISKGLHYTF	TGTGCCATCTCTAAAGGGCTCCACTACACCTTC
TRBV2	.	TRBJ1-2	.	CASNPGTAGGYTF	TGTGCCAGCAATCCGGGGACCGCGGGCGGCTACACCTTC
TRBV27	.	TRBJ2-1	.	CASSLWDEQFF	TGTGCCAGCAGTTTATGGGATGAGCAGTTCTTC
TRBV7-7	TRBD1	TRBJ2-2	few	CASSIGTGNTGELFF	TGTGCCAGCAGCATCGGGACAGGGAACACCGGGGAGCTGTTTTTT
TRBV5-1	TRBD1	TRBJ2-5	once	CASRAGTGGQETQYF	TGCGCCAGCAGGGCAGGGACAGGGGGCCAAGAGACCCAGTACTTC
TRBV4-1	TRBD1	TRBJ2-7	.	CASSQEQGTVYEQYF	TGCGCCAGCAGCCAAGAACAGGGGACAGTCTACGAGCAGTACTTC
TRBV18	.	TRBJ1-5	.	CASSPTGNQPQHF	TGTGCCAGCTCACCAACAGGGAATCAGCCCCAGCATTTT
TRBV5-1	.	TRBJ2-5	.	CASSSTSRETQYF	TGCGCCAGCAGCTCCACTAGCCGAGAGACCCAGTACTTC
TRBV7-9	.	TRBJ2-7	once	CASSHQQEQYF	TGTGCCAGCAGCCACCAGCAGGAGCAGTACTTC
TRBV5-1	.	TRBJ1-2	.	CASSSQYGYTF	TGCGCCAGCAGCTCTCAGTATGGCTACACCTTC
TRBV6-6	.	TRBJ1-2	.	CASSYSGVWYGYTF	TGTGCCAGCAGTTACTCTGGGGTGTGGTATGGCTACACCTTC
TRBV2	.	TRBJ2-6	.	CASSLWGRSGANVLTF	TGTGCCAGCAGTTTGTGGGGGAGGTCTGGGGCCAACGTCCTGACTTTC
TRBV18	.	TRBJ1-1	.	CASPPTTQNTEAFF	TGTGCCAGCCCACCAACCACTCAGAACACTGAAGCTTTCTTT
TRBV11-3	.	TRBJ2-7	.	CASSLGPQAEQYF	TGTGCCAGCAGCTTAGGGCCCCAGGCCGAGCAGTACTTC
TRBV6-5	TRBD1	TRBJ2-7	.	CASSRTGQGLEQYF	TGTGCCAGCAGCAGAACCGGACAGGGGCTCGAGCAGTACTTC
TRBV4-3	.	TRBJ2-2	once	CASSQEGPGELFF	TGCGCCAGCAGCCAAGAGGGGCCCGGGGAGCTGTTTTTT
TRBV4-2	TRBD2	TRBJ2-1	.	CASSQAPTSGHNEQFF	TGTGCCAGCAGCCAAGCCCCCACTAGCGGGCACAATGAGCAGTTCTTC
TRBV2	TRBD1	TRBJ1-2	.	CASSPTGQYYGYTF	TGTGCCAGCAGCCCAACGGGACAGTACTATGGCTACACCTTC
TRBV5-1	.	TRBJ1-2	.	CASRDSEANYGYTF	TGCGCCAGCAGGGACAGCGAAGCTAACTATGGCTACACCTTC
TRBV21-1	.	TRBJ1-2	.	CASSRTGVIYGYTF	TGTGCCAGCAGTCGGACAGGGGTTATCTATGGCTACACCTTC
TRBV18	.	TRBJ2-2	.	CASSPTRTYTGELFF	TGTGCCAGCTCACCAACCCGGACCTACACCGGGGAGCTGTTTTTT
TRBV7-2	.	TRBJ2-3	once	CASRPGGTDTQYF	TGTGCCAGCAGGCCCGGGGGCACAGATACGCAGTATTTT
TRBV29-1	.	TRBJ2-7	once	CGWTDRDEQYF	TGCGGATGGACGGACCGGGACGAGCAGTACTTC
TRBV6-1	.	TRBJ1-2	.	CASTRDTGGGESF	TGTGCCAGCACCCGCGACACAGGCGGTGGGGAGTCCTTC
TRBV30	.	TRBJ2-7	.	CAWSGQTSHEQYF	TGTGCCTGGAGCGGCCAGACAAGCCACGAGCAGTACTTC
TRBV5-6	TRBD2	TRBJ2-3	.	CASSSDSSGRPGF	TGTGCCAGCAGCTCAGATTCTAGCGGGAGACCGGGTTTT
TRBV6-1	.	TRBJ2-3	.	CASSSHTDTQYF	TGTGCCAGCAGTTCGCACACAGATACGCAGTATTTT
TRBV11-2	.	TRBJ1-4	.	CASGQRGGNEKLFF	TGTGCCAGCGGCCAGAGGGGGGGAAATGAAAAACTGTTTTTT
TRBV25-1	TRBD2	TRBJ2-7	.	CASSDSGTSYEQYF	TGTGCCAGCAGTGATAGCGGGACCTCCTACGAGCAGTACTTC
TRBV11-2	TRBD1	TRBJ2-1	once	CASRKTYGTGDEQFF	TGTGCCAGCAGGAAGACTTATGGGACAGGCGATGAGCAGTTCTTC
TRBV30	.	TRBJ1-1	.	CAWNIQKLTEAFF	TGTGCCTGGAACATACAAAAGCTCACTGAAGCTTTCTTT
TRBV14	TRBD1	TRBJ2-5	.	CASSTWTGHQETQYF	TGTGCCAGCAGCACATGGACAGGGCATCAAGAGACCCAGTACTTC
TRBV4-2	TRBD2	TRBJ2-5	.	CASSQDSRPQLGLAVQETQYF	TGTGCCAGCAGCCAAGATTCTCGCCCCCAGCTAGGACTAGCGGTCCAAGAGACCCAGTACTTC
TRBV7-6	.	TRBJ2-7	.	CASSRSREQYF	TGTGCCAGCAGCCGAAGTAGGGAGCAGTACTTC
TRBV28	.	TRBJ1-3	few	CASSPGENTIYF	TGTGCCAGCAGCCCGGGAGAAAACACCATATATTTT
TRBV4-2	.	TRBJ2-6	.	CASSQDGSYSGANVLTF	TGTGCCAGCAGCCAGGACGGGAGTTACTCTGGGGCCAACGTCCTGACTTTC
TRBV5-4	.	TRBJ2-5	.	CASSLTASETQYF	TGTGCCAGCAGCTTGACCGCCTCCGAGACCCAGTACTTC
TRBV5-5	TRBD1	TRBJ1-5	.	CASSWGTGDHQPQHF	TGTGCCAGCAGCTGGGGGACAGGGGATCATCAGCCCCAGCATTTT
TRBV9	.	TRBJ1-3	.	CASSVAGSPGNTIYF	TGTGCCAGCAGCGTGGCAGGGAGCCCTGGAAACACCATATATTTT